The source of this T cell receptor (beta chain) is a study of a mutant IDH1 vaccine in newly diagnosed glioma. Study details: The first vaccination came 4-6 weeks after radiotherapy alone, or with temozolomide cycles.

The CDR3 contains 12 residues. Germline V gene data show CDR1 as SGHTA and CDR2 as FQGNSA. Trimming left V 2 bases short and J 7 bases short, with 6 bases between. Specified time point: week 23, last vaccination. In every dose of vaccine, 300 ug of mutant IDH1 20-mer peptide was given alongside topical imiquimod. TCRdb's copy holds only in-frame clones and misses some; the assay was immunoSEQ multiplex PCR. The sample holds some 29,000 clones, roughly 80% seen once. In the case of this clone: What it binds is not known.

This TCR derives from a woman aged 25 to 39 with glioma. Material: PBMCs, obtained from a glioma patient whose treatment included an IDH1 peptide vaccine. The chain combines TRBV7-2 with TRBJ2-1; D gene unclear. The chain's CDR3 is CASSLRVNEQFF. In nucleotides, the CDR3 is TGTGCCAGCAGCTTAAGGGTTAATGAGCAGTTCTTC.